One T cell receptor (beta chain) is described in this entry. Its target is not known. Method: immunoSEQ multiplex PCR; TCRdb's copy keeps in-frame clones and lacks some. The table shows more than 110,000 clones, with 89% occurring only once. CDR1 and CDR2 from the germline V gene are SEHNR and FQNEAQ (reference sequence). V was shortened by 5 bases and J by 3 bases, with 16 bases between the two germline ends. The CDR3 sequence is 15 residues long. This sample is part of a study of T cell responses to AZD1222 COVID-19 vaccine. On the study more broadly: Analyses pooled second doses at about 4 or about 12 weeks.

Study findings and constraints: White British ancestry dominated among donors, who included more females, and clonal diversity was possibly underestimated. Nearly half of spike-specific TCRs reportedly target variant regions that are unmutated in the B.1.351 and B.1.1.7 variants. Researchers report vaccine-associated CD4 TCRs spanning spike, with dominance at 160-218 and 743-854.

Sample: peripheral blood, taken on day 0 of AZD1222 vaccination. The rearrangement joins TRBV7-9 to TRBJ1-1; D is undetermined. The clonotype originates from an adult in good health. For the CDR3, the DNA is TGTGCCAGCAGCCCCAGCCAGGTGAGGGACACTGAAGCTTTCTTT. Protein sequence: CASSPSQVRDTEAFF.